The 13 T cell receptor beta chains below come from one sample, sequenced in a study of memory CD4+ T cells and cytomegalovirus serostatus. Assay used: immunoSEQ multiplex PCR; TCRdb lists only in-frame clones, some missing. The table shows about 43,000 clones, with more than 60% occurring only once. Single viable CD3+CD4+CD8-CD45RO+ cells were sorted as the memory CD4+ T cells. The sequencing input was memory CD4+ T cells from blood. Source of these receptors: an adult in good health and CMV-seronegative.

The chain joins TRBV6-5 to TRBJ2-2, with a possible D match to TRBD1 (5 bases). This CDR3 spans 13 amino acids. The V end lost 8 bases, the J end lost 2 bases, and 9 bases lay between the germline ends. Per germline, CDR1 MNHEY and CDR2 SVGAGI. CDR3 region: CASGAPNTGELFF. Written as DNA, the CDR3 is TGTGCCAGCGGGGCACCTAACACCGGGGAGCTGTTTTTT.

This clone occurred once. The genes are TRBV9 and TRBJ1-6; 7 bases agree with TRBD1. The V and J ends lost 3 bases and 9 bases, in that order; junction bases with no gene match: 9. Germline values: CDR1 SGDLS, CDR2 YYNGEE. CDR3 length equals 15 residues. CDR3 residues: CASSARQGLASPLHF. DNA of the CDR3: TGTGCCAGCAGCGCAAGACAGGGATTGGCTTCACCCCTCCACTTT.

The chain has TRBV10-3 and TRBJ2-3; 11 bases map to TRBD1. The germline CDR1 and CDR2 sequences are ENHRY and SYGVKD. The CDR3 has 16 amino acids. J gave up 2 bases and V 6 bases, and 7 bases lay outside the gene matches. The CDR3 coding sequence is TGTGCCATCAGGGGACAGGGGGGCTGGGACACAGATACGCAGTATTTT. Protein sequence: CAIRGQGGWDTDTQYF.

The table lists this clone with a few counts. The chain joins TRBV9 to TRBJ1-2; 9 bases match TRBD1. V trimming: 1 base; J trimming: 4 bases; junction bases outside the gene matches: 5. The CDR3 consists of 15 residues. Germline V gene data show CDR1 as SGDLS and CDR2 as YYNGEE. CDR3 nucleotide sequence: TGTGCCAGCAGCGTAACAGGGGGCGGCAGCTATGGCTACACCTTC. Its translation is CASSVTGGGSYGYTF.

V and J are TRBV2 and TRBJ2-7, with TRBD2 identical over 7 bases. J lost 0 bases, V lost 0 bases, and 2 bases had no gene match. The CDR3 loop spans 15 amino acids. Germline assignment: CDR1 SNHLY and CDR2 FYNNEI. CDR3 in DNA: TGTGCCAGCAGTGAAGCAGCGGGGAGCTCCTACGAGCAGTACTTC. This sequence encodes CASSEAAGSSYEQYF.

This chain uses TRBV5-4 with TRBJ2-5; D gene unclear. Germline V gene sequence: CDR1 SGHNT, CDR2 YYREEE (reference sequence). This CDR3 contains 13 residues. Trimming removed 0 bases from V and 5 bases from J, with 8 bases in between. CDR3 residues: CASSLESRETQYF. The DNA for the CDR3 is TGTGCCAGCAGCTTGGAGTCAAGGGAGACCCAGTACTTC.

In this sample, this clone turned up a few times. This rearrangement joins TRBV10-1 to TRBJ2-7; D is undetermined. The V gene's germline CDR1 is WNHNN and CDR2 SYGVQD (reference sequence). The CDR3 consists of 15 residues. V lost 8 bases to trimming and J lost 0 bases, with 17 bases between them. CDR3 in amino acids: CASPEWDISSYEQYF. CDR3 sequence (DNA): TGCGCCAGCCCTGAGTGGGATATCAGCTCCTACGAGCAGTACTTC.

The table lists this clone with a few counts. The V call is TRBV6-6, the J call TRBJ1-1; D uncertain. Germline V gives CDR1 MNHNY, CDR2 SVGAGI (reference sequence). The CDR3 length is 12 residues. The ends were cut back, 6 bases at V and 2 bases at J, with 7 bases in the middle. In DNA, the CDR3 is TGTGCCAGCAGAGCAGGTAACACTGAAGCTTTCTTT. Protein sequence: CASRAGNTEAFF.

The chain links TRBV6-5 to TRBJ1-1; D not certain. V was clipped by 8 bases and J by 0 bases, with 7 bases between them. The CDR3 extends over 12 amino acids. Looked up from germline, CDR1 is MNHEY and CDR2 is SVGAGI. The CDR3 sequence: CASYTLNTEAFF. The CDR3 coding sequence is TGTGCCAGCTATACCCTGAACACTGAAGCTTTCTTT.

The CDR3 DNA follows: TGTGCCAGCAGCGTAGTTGACAATCAGCCCCAGCATTTT. Translating gives CASSVVDNQPQHF. The chain links TRBV27 to TRBJ1-5; no definite D call. V was shortened by 6 bases and J by 3 bases, with 9 bases between the two germline ends. Germline lookup yields CDR1 MNHEY and CDR2 SMNVEV (reference sequence). This CDR3 has 13 residues.

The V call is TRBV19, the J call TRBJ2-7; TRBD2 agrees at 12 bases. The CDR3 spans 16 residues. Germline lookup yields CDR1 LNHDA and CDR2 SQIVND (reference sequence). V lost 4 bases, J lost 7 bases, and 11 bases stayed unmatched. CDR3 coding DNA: TGTGCCAGTAGTACGTGGACTAGCGGGGTTTTGAGGGAGCAGTACTTC. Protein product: CASSTWTSGVLREQYF.

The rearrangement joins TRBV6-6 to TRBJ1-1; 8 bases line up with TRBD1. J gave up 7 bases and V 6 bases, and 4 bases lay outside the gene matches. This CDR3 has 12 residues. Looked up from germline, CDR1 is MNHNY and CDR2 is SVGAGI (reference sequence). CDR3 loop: CASRSGGYEAFF. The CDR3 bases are TGTGCCAGCAGGTCAGGGGGCTATGAAGCTTTCTTT.

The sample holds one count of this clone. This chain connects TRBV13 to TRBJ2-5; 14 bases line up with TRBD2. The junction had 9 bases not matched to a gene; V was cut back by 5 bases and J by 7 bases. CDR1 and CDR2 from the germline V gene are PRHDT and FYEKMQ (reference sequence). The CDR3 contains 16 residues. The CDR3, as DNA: TGTGCCAGCAGCCAAAGACTAGCGGGGGGGAGTGGGACCCAGTACTTC. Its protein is CASSQRLAGGSGTQYF.